The 10 T cell receptor beta chains listed next were all sequenced from one sample in a study of breast tumors, draining lymph nodes, adjacent tissues. From the multiplex PCR reads, TCRdb called clonotypes with MiXCR, one entry per CDR3 protein. This sample yields around 250,000 distinct CDR3 sequences, of which less than 40% are seen a single time; approximately 3.3% belongs to the top ten. Samples came from axillary lymph nodes draining the breast cancer. Specimen: axillary lymph node tissue. The receptors come from a female donor with breast cancer. Some clones in this sample may be carry-over from other donors' samples.

Ten or more counts support this clonotype. Mismatch with germline at one junction end may stem from a read error. The V call is TRBV18, the J call TRBJ2-7; 7 nucleotides match TRBD2. The CDR3 has 14 amino acids. Germline assignment: CDR1 KGHSH and CDR2 LQKENI. The CDR3 coding sequence is TGTGCCAGCTCACCCTCGGGGACTACCCCCGAGAAGTACTTC. This sequence encodes CASSPSGTTPEKYF.

This chain connects TRBV20-1 to TRBJ2-1, with TRBD2 matching over 14 bases. The germline V gene has CDR1 DFQATT and CDR2 SNEGSKA (reference sequence). The J segment lost 9 bases and the V segment lost 1 base, leaving 8 bases of the junction unmatched. CDR3 length: 16 residues. CDR3 region: CSARGRTSGGKGEQFF. For the CDR3, the DNA is TGCAGTGCTAGAGGGCGGACTAGCGGGGGGAAGGGTGAGCAGTTCTTC.

This clonotype was counted ten times or more. The CDR3 DNA reads as TGCAGTGCCCTCGCTTACGGGCGGGAACAAGATACGCAGTATTTT. Protein sequence: CSALAYGREQDTQYF. The genes are TRBV20-1 and TRBJ2-3, with D perhaps TRBD2 (6 bases). The germline CDR1 and CDR2 sequences are DFQATT and SNEGSKA (reference sequence). V was shortened by 6 bases and J by 5 bases, with 21 bases between the two germline ends. This CDR3 has 15 residues.

At least ten counts were recorded for this clonotype. The J gene is TRBJ1-2, the V gene TRBV6-6; tentatively, D is TRBD1 (6 bases). The length of the CDR3 is 13 residues. V was cut by 5 bases and J by 7 bases, with 14 bases left in between. Per the germline V gene, CDR1 is MNHNY and CDR2 is SVGAGI (reference sequence). The CDR3 region has the DNA TGTGCCAGCAGTGGTGGGGGGCTTGGTGGCTACACCTTC. This codes for CASSGGGLGGYTF.

This chain links TRBV25-1 with TRBJ2-5; 7 bases align to TRBD2. The germline V gene encodes CDR1 MGHDK and CDR2 SYGVNS. This CDR3 comprises 15 residues. V shed 4 bases and J 5 bases; nucleotides not matched to a gene: 10. The CDR3 loop is CASSAGSGGGETQYF. In DNA, the CDR3 is TGTGCCAGCAGTGCTGGATCGGGGGGAGGTGAGACCCAGTACTTC.

This clonotype was found many times. The chain combines TRBV24-1 with TRBJ2-1, with D uncertain. V was clipped by 5 bases and J by 4 bases, with 14 bases between them. The CDR3 loop spans 15 amino acids. Looked up from germline, CDR1 is KGHDR and CDR2 is SFDVKD. CDR3 coding DNA: TGTGCCACCAGTGGTAGCCTCGGCGGTTACAATGAGCAGTTCTTC. This sequence encodes CATSGSLGGYNEQFF.

Of note for this clonotype: One base away lies a much larger clone, so this may be a sequencing read error. The chain is built from TRBV11-3 and TRBJ2-1, with a tentative D call TRBD1 (6 bases). This CDR3 has 14 residues. From germline, CDR1 is SGHNT and CDR2 YENEEA. Trimming took off 6 bases at V and 6 bases at J, with 15 bases between the two ends. As DNA, the CDR3 is TGTGCCAGCAGAAAACAGGGATCCACCAATGAGCAGTTCTTC. Translation: CASRKQGSTNEQFF.

This clonotype occurred many times. The chain links TRBV5-1 to TRBJ2-1; possible D gene TRBD1, 5 bases. V lost 4 bases, J lost 5 bases, and 16 bases lay in between. In germline, CDR1 is SGHRS, CDR2 YFSETQ. CDR3 length equals 15 residues. Written as DNA, the CDR3 is TGCGCCAGCAGCGCGACAGTTCTGCCCAACAATGAGCAGTTCTTC. Amino acids: CASSATVLPNNEQFF.

The V call is TRBV7-6, the J call TRBJ2-7; 8 positions match TRBD2. Trimming cost V 2 bases and J 3 bases; bases outside gene matches: 6. Germline loops: CDR1 SGHVS, CDR2 FNYEAQ. This CDR3 comprises 15 residues. The CDR3, as DNA: TGTGCCAGCAGCTTATTAGCGGGGCGAATCTACGAGCAGTACTTC. It codes for CASSLLAGRIYEQYF.

This clonotype has a count of ten or more. The chain uses TRBV29-1 and TRBJ2-1, with TRBD2 as a possible D gene (6 bases). CDR1 and CDR2 from the germline V gene are SQVTM and ANQGSEA. The V end was cut by 7 bases, the J end by 8 bases, with 9 bases between. The CDR3 spans 10 residues. The DNA for the CDR3 is TGCAGCGGGGGGGAGCATGAGCAGTTCTTC. Translation gives CSGGEHEQFF.